Following are 3 T cell receptor beta chains from one sample sequenced in a study of T cell responses to AZD1222 COVID-19 vaccine. Clones were sequenced by immunoSEQ multiplex PCR, and TCRdb holds only the in-frame ones, with some missing. The repertoire holds approximately 120,000 clones, with roughly 90% as singletons. Sample: peripheral blood, taken on day 0 of AZD1222 vaccination. The receptors here all came from an adult in good health.

The genes are TRBV5-1 and TRBJ1-6, with TRBD1 matching over 10 bases. Germline trimming cut 4 bases from V and 10 bases from J; bases unmatched to any gene: 8. The CDR3 is 15 residues long. Looked up from germline, CDR1 is SGHRS and CDR2 is YFSETQ. CDR3 amino acids: CASSQWGTGESPLHF. CDR3 sequence (DNA): TGCGCCAGCAGCCAATGGGGGACAGGGGAATCACCCCTCCACTTT.

The rearrangement uses TRBV24-1 and TRBJ2-3, with 10 bases aligning to TRBD2. V was pared by 3 bases and J by 6 bases, with 5 bases of the junction left unmatched. Germline-derived CDR1 and CDR2 are KGHDR and SFDVKD. The CDR3 consists of 15 residues. The CDR3 nucleotides read TGTGCCACCAGTGATAGCGGGGGGGCAGGGGATACGCAGTATTTT. Translated: CATSDSGGAGDTQYF.

V usage is TRBV6-6 and J usage is TRBJ2-7; TRBD2 might be the D (5 bases). Germline assignment: CDR1 MNHNY and CDR2 SVGAGI (reference sequence). The V and J ends lost 6 bases and 2 bases respectively, with 14 bases between them. The CDR3 is made up of 14 amino acids. CDR3 amino acids: CASRKGSMPYEQYF. CDR3 coding DNA: TGTGCCAGCAGGAAAGGGAGTATGCCCTACGAGCAGTACTTC.